This T cell receptor (beta chain) is drawn from a study of control samples from healthy donors and cancer patients. Only in-frame clones appear in the TCRdb table, and some are missing; sequencing was by immunoSEQ multiplex PCR. This table has about 40,000 clones, about 90% appearing once. The CDR3 has 14 residues. V lost 4 bases to trimming and J lost 4 bases, with 14 bases between them. The germline CDR1 and CDR2 sequences are SGHNT and YYREEE (reference sequence). The V call is TRBV5-4, the J call TRBJ1-1; possible D gene TRBD1, 6 bases. The origin of this receptor is a woman in her fifties or sixties in good health. Source material: blood. The CDR3 nucleotides are TGTGCCAGCAGCCCCGCCGGGGGGCGCACTGAAGCTTTCTTT. Translation gives CASSPAGGRTEAFF.